The rows below give T cell receptor beta chains drawn from one sample of a study of vaccination and CD4 T cells after COVID-19. From the PCR reads, TCRdb called clonotypes with MiXCR, one entry per CDR3 protein. The sample has 9,900 or so distinct CDR3 sequences, 30% to 35% seen once. No cognate antigen is known for these TCRs. The sample in question was CD4+ T cells from blood, cultured in vitro, obtained after SARS-CoV-2 vaccination. All receptors come from a human donor who had recovered from COVID-19. CDR3s include the opening cysteine and the closing phenylalanine or tryptophan. Fields, in order: J gene, clone size, D gene, V gene, CDR3 protein, CDR3 DNA. The D gene is left open where the match is weak. Clone sizes are given selectively: once, few, many, or a class where the clone is expanded.

J: TRBJ2-2; size: -; D: -; V: TRBV28; CDR3: CASKFFSRLGLPLNSNTGELFF; DNA: TGTGCCAGCAAATTCTTCTCCCGGTTGGGACTTCCATTAAATTCGAACACCGGGGAGCTGTTTTTT
J: TRBJ1-2; size: -; D: -; V: TRBV4-1; CDR3: CASSQGRDYGYTF; DNA: TGCGCCAGCAGCCAAGGGAGGGACTATGGCTACACCTTC
J: TRBJ2-2; size: few; D: TRBD2; V: TRBV19; CDR3: CASLISGRGTGELFF; DNA: TGTGCCAGCCTTATTAGCGGGAGAGGGACCGGGGAGCTGTTTTTT
J: TRBJ2-7; size: -; D: -; V: TRBV4-1; CDR3: CASSQDPVGEQYF; DNA: TGCGCCAGCAGCCAAGATCCGGTGGGCGAGCAGTACTTC
J: TRBJ2-3; size: large; D: -; V: TRBV7-2; CDR3: CASSLEYLSTDTQYF; DNA: TGTGCCAGCAGCTTAGAGTACCTAAGCACAGATACGCAGTATTTT
J: TRBJ1-2; size: few; D: -; V: TRBV7-9; CDR3: CASSLVEGGYTF; DNA: TGTGCCAGCAGCTTAGTTGAGGGAGGCTACACCTTC
J: TRBJ1-1; size: -; D: -; V: TRBV6-2/TRBV6-3; CDR3: CASTKTGRLGQAFF; DNA: TGTGCCAGCACCAAAACGGGGCGCTTGGGACAAGCTTTCTTT
J: TRBJ2-2; size: -; D: -; V: TRBV6-5; CDR3: CASSYAQGRAGELFF; DNA: TGTGCCAGCAGTTACGCACAGGGGAGGGCCGGGGAGCTGTTTTTT
J: TRBJ1-5; size: -; D: -; V: TRBV20-1; CDR3: CSASRYVNQPQHF; DNA: TGCAGTGCTAGTCGTTACGTGAACCAGCCCCAGCATTTT
J: TRBJ1-2; size: -; D: TRBD1; V: TRBV19; CDR3: CASSPNRGAGYGYTF; DNA: TGTGCCAGTAGTCCTAACAGGGGTGCTGGCTATGGCTACACCTTC
J: TRBJ2-1; size: -; D: -; V: TRBV24-1; CDR3: CATGREGNEQFF; DNA: TGTGCCACCGGTCGAGAGGGCAATGAGCAGTTCTTC
J: TRBJ2-3; size: -; D: -; V: TRBV20-1; CDR3: CSASSPWRSALTDTQYF; DNA: TGCAGTGCTAGTTCGCCCTGGAGGTCTGCCCTCACAGATACGCAGTATTTT
J: TRBJ1-5; size: -; D: -; V: TRBV7-2; CDR3: CASSLAREVQPQHF; DNA: TGTGCCAGCAGCTTAGCTAGGGAAGTGCAGCCCCAGCATTTT
J: TRBJ1-2; size: -; D: -; V: TRBV7-2; CDR3: CASSTTQGYGYTF; DNA: TGTGCCAGCAGTACTACACAGGGCTATGGCTACACCTTC
J: TRBJ2-1; size: few; D: -; V: TRBV19; CDR3: CASSPGRQLYNEQFF; DNA: TGTGCCAGTAGCCCCGGGAGACAGTTATACAATGAGCAGTTCTTC
J: TRBJ2-7; size: few; D: TRBD1; V: TRBV7-6; CDR3: CASSLNRGLREQYF; DNA: TGTGCCAGCAGCTTAAACAGGGGGCTCCGCGAGCAGTACTTT
J: TRBJ2-3; size: once; D: -; V: TRBV7-2; CDR3: CASSFGWDRRVTDTQYF; DNA: TGTGCCAGCAGCTTCGGCTGGGACCGCCGGGTTACAGATACGCAGTATTTT
J: TRBJ2-1; size: few; D: -; V: TRBV27; CDR3: CASRSPSRTGYHEQFF; DNA: TGTGCCAGCAGGTCCCCTTCCCGAACAGGGTACCATGAGCAGTTCTTC
J: TRBJ1-2; size: -; D: -; V: TRBV20-1; CDR3: CSARPTGQANYGYTF; DNA: TGCAGTGCTAGACCCACTGGCCAGGCTAACTATGGCTACACCTTC
J: TRBJ1-5; size: medium-sized; D: -; V: TRBV20-1; CDR3: CSASSRLGDQPQHF; DNA: TGCAGTGCTAGTTCGCGCCTGGGGGATCAGCCCCAGCATTTT
J: TRBJ1-2; size: -; D: -; V: TRBV7-2; CDR3: CASSRDPDLGGYTF; DNA: TGTGCCAGCAGCCGAGACCCGGATCTGGGCGGCTACACCTTC
J: TRBJ2-3; size: -; D: -; V: TRBV10-3; CDR3: CAISAADTQYF; DNA: TGTGCCATCAGTGCAGCAGATACGCAGTATTTT
J: TRBJ2-3; size: few; D: TRBD2; V: TRBV7-2; CDR3: CASSRDYQSTDTQYF; DNA: TGTGCCAGCAGTCGGGACTACCAAAGCACAGATACGCAGTATTTT
J: TRBJ2-1; size: -; D: -; V: TRBV30; CDR3: CAWSYRNNEQFF; DNA: TGTGCCTGGAGTTACCGGAACAATGAGCAGTTCTTC
J: TRBJ1-2; size: -; D: -; V: TRBV14; CDR3: CASSSDSDFPYGYTF; DNA: TGTGCCAGCAGCAGCGATAGCGACTTTCCCTATGGCTACACCTTC
J: TRBJ2-7; size: few; D: -; V: TRBV27; CDR3: CASSLLGQPSLGPYEQYF; DNA: TGTGCCAGCAGTTTATTGGGTCAGCCATCCCTTGGGCCCTACGAGCAGTACTTC
J: TRBJ1-2; size: few; D: -; V: TRBV27; CDR3: CASSLGRGVGYTF; DNA: TGTGCCAGCAGTTTGGGGCGGGGGGTTGGCTACACCTTC
J: TRBJ2-1; size: -; D: TRBD1; V: TRBV7-8; CDR3: CASSSRQGRNEQFF; DNA: TGTGCCAGCAGCTCACGACAGGGGCGCAATGAGCAGTTCTTC
J: TRBJ2-1; size: few; D: -; V: TRBV28; CDR3: CASSSSHGVSYNEQFF; DNA: TGTGCCAGCAGTTCGAGCCACGGGGTCTCCTACAATGAGCAGTTCTTC
J: TRBJ2-7; size: -; D: TRBD2; V: TRBV20-1; CDR3: CSARTSGRTYEQYF; DNA: TGCAGTGCCCGGACTAGCGGTCGCACCTACGAGCAGTACTTC
J: TRBJ1-4; size: once; D: TRBD1; V: TRBV27; CDR3: CASRGQGAGEKLFF; DNA: TGTGCCAGCCGGGGACAGGGGGCAGGAGAAAAACTGTTTTTT
J: TRBJ1-5; size: -; D: TRBD1; V: TRBV27; CDR3: CASSPGGSNRPQHF; DNA: TGTGCCAGCAGCCCAGGGGGCAGCAATCGGCCCCAGCATTTT
J: TRBJ1-5; size: few; D: -; V: TRBV20-1; CDR3: CSARDGQKRGFAQPQHF; DNA: TGCAGTGCTAGAGATGGGCAGAAACGGGGTTTTGCTCAGCCCCAGCATTTT
J: TRBJ1-1; size: -; D: -; V: TRBV7-2; CDR3: CASSLGRHLNIEAFF; DNA: TGTGCCAGCAGCTTAGGCCGACATCTGAACATTGAAGCTTTCTTT
J: TRBJ1-6; size: -; D: TRBD1; V: TRBV6-2/TRBV6-3; CDR3: CASAARRGRTGNSPLHF; DNA: TGTGCCAGCGCCGCCCGGCGGGGACGGACAGGAAATTCACCCCTCCACTTT
J: TRBJ1-5; size: medium-sized; D: TRBD1; V: TRBV7-2; CDR3: CASSSGQGWQPQHF; DNA: TGTGCCAGCAGCTCGGGACAGGGGTGGCAGCCCCAGCATTTT
J: TRBJ1-5; size: few; D: TRBD1; V: TRBV19; CDR3: CASSLAIRTGAKNQPQHF; DNA: TGTGCCAGTAGTCTTGCAATACGGACAGGGGCCAAGAATCAGCCCCAGCATTTT
J: TRBJ2-7; size: medium-sized; D: TRBD2; V: TRBV7-8; CDR3: CASSYRDYHYEQYF; DNA: TGTGCCAGCAGCTACCGGGACTACCACTACGAGCAGTACTTC
J: TRBJ1-2; size: few; D: -; V: TRBV24-1; CDR3: CATRGEGNYGYTF; DNA: TGTGCCACCCGTGGGGAGGGGAACTATGGCTACACCTTC
J: TRBJ1-5; size: few; D: -; V: TRBV20-1; CDR3: CSAKDRGNNQPQHF; DNA: TGCAGTGCTAAGGACAGAGGGAACAATCAGCCCCAGCATTTT
J: TRBJ2-3; size: few; D: -; V: TRBV7-2; CDR3: CASSLARPDTQYF; DNA: TGTGCCAGCAGCTTAGCCCGCCCAGATACGCAGTATTTT
J: TRBJ2-1; size: -; D: TRBD2; V: TRBV12-3/TRBV12-4; CDR3: CASSTRTSGSYNEQFF; DNA: TGTGCCAGCAGTACTCGGACTAGCGGGAGCTACAATGAGCAGTTCTTC
J: TRBJ2-4; size: few; D: -; V: TRBV20-1; CDR3: CSAPWGPRGKNIQYF; DNA: TGCAGTGCCCCGTGGGGGCCCCGGGGCAAAAACATTCAGTACTTC
J: TRBJ2-7; size: once; D: -; V: TRBV14; CDR3: CASSQKGYEQYF; DNA: TGTGCCAGCAGCCAAAAGGGCTACGAGCAGTACTTC
J: TRBJ2-6; size: -; D: -; V: TRBV19; CDR3: CASSIPTGRAGANVLTF; DNA: TGTGCCAGTAGTATACCGACAGGGAGGGCTGGGGCCAACGTCCTGACTTTC
J: TRBJ1-2; size: -; D: TRBD1; V: TRBV29-1; CDR3: CSVQTGWNGYTF; DNA: TGCAGCGTCCAGACAGGGTGGAATGGCTACACCTTC
J: TRBJ2-1; size: once; D: -; V: TRBV10-2; CDR3: CASRDNEQFF; DNA: TGCGCCAGCAGAGACAATGAGCAGTTCTTC
J: TRBJ2-3; size: few; D: -; V: TRBV6-2/TRBV6-3; CDR3: CASSFTRTNTDTQYF; DNA: TGTGCCAGCAGTTTTACTAGAACAAACACAGATACGCAGTATTTT
J: TRBJ2-7; size: few; D: -; V: TRBV10-3; CDR3: CAINGGRNEQYF; DNA: TGTGCCATCAATGGTGGGAGGAACGAGCAGTACTTC
J: TRBJ2-4; size: -; D: -; V: TRBV5-1; CDR3: CASSLAVGAGKNIQYF; DNA: TGCGCCAGCAGCTTGGCGGTTGGTGCGGGGAAAAACATTCAGTACTTC
J: TRBJ2-3; size: -; D: TRBD2; V: TRBV27; CDR3: CASSEAGEDTQYF; DNA: TGTGCCAGCTCAGAAGCGGGAGAAGATACGCAGTATTTT
J: TRBJ1-1; size: few; D: TRBD1; V: TRBV12-3/TRBV12-4; CDR3: CASTRDRAGTEAFF; DNA: TGTGCCAGCACTCGGGACAGGGCCGGCACTGAAGCTTTCTTT
J: TRBJ1-2; size: few; D: -; V: TRBV10-3; CDR3: CAISENSNYGYTF; DNA: TGTGCCATCAGTGAGAATAGTAACTATGGCTACACCTTC
J: TRBJ2-1; size: -; D: -; V: TRBV29-1; CDR3: CSVTRGNEQFF; DNA: TGCAGCGTCACGCGGGGCAATGAGCAGTTCTTC
J: TRBJ2-7; size: few; D: TRBD2; V: TRBV7-2; CDR3: CASSITASGTATYEQYF; DNA: TGTGCCAGCAGCATAACCGCCAGCGGGACCGCGACCTACGAGCAGTACTTC